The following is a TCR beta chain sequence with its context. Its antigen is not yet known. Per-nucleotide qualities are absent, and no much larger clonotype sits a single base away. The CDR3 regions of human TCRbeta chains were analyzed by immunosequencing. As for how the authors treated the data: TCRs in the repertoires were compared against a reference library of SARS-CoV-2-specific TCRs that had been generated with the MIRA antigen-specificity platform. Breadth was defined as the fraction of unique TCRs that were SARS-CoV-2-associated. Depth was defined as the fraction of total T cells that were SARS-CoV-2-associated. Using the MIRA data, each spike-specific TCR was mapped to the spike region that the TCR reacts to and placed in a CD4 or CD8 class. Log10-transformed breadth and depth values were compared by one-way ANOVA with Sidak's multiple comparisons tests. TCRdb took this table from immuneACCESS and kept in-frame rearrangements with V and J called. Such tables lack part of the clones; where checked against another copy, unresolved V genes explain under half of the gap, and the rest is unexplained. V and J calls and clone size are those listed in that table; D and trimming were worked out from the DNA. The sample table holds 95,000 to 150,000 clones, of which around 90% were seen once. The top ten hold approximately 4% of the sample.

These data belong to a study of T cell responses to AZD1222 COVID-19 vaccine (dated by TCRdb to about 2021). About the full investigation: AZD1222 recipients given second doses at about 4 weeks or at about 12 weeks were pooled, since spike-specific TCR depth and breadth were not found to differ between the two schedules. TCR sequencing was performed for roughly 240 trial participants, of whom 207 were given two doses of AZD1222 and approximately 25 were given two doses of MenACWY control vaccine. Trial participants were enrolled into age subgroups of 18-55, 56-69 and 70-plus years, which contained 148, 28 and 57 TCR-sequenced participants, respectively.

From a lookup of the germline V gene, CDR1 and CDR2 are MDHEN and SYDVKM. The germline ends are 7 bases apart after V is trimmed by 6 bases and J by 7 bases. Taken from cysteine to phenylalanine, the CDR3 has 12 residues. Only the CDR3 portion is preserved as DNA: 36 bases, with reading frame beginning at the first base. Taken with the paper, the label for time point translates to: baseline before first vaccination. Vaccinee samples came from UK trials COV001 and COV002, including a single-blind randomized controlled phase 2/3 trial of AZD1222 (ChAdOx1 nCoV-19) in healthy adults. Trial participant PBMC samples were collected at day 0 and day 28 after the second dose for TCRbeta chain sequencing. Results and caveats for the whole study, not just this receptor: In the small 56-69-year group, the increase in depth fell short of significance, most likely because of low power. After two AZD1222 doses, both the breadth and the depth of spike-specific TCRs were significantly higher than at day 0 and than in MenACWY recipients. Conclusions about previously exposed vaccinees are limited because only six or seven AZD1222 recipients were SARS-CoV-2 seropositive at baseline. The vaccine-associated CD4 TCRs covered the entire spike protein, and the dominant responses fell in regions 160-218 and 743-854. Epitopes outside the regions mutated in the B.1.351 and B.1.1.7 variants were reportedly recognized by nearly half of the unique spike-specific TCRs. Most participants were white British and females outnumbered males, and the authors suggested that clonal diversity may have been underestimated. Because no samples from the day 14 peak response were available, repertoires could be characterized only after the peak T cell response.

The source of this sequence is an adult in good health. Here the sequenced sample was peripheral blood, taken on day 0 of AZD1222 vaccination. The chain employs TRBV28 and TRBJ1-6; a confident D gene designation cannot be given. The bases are TGTGCCAGCAGCACCGCAAATTCACCCCTCCACTTT. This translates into CASSTANSPLHF.